These T cell receptor beta chains were read from a single sample in a study of CXCR3-negative and CXCR3-positive naive CD8 T cells. One entry per CDR3 protein, without DNA, is what TCRdb gives after re-calling the 5' RACE reads. The sample has some 130,000 distinct CDR3 sequences. The specimen sequenced was naive CXCR3- CD8+ T cells from blood. These receptors were obtained from a human donor in good health. Some clones in this sample may be carry-over from other donors' samples. Both conserved end residues are part of each CDR3.

V gene: TRBV6-5; J gene: TRBJ2-7; CDR3 protein: CAISESGRESSYEQYF
V gene: TRBV7-3; J gene: TRBJ2-1; CDR3 protein: CASSLTPGQTFGNEQFF
V gene: TRBV6-6; J gene: TRBJ1-6; CDR3 protein: CASSNPAGSPLHF
V gene: TRBV7-2; J gene: TRBJ2-4; CDR3 protein: CASSPQRISWELENIQYF
V gene: TRBV4-3; J gene: TRBJ2-1; CDR3 protein: CASSQDLASGGPYNEQFF
V gene: TRBV6-5; J gene: TRBJ2-1; CDR3 protein: CASIQRVEQFF
V gene: TRBV29-1; J gene: TRBJ2-7; CDR3 protein: CSVEDGAVAGGSYEQYF
V gene: TRBV6-6; J gene: TRBJ1-2; CDR3 protein: CASSFEVDREVGYTF
V gene: TRBV12-3/TRBV12-4; J gene: TRBJ2-1; CDR3 protein: CASSLGGRNYNEQFF
V gene: TRBV7-9; J gene: TRBJ1-1; CDR3 protein: CASGRQGGMGAFF
V gene: TRBV25-1; J gene: TRBJ2-7; CDR3 protein: CASSRRKPLSALGQYF
V gene: TRBV29-1; J gene: TRBJ2-1; CDR3 protein: CSVNAGGDEQFF
V gene: TRBV7-6; J gene: TRBJ2-2; CDR3 protein: CASSPGAGGTGELFF
V gene: TRBV7-6; J gene: TRBJ2-2; CDR3 protein: CASSTDRGATGELFF
V gene: TRBV18; J gene: TRBJ2-5; CDR3 protein: CASSPRDSRKETQYF
V gene: TRBV20-1; J gene: TRBJ2-7; CDR3 protein: CSAREEGVAYEQYF
V gene: TRBV7-2; J gene: TRBJ2-7; CDR3 protein: CASSLDGSYEQYF
V gene: TRBV6-1; J gene: TRBJ2-3; CDR3 protein: CASSEDFRTDTQYF
V gene: TRBV7-9; J gene: TRBJ2-1; CDR3 protein: CASSPPGTSYNEQFF
V gene: TRBV25-1; J gene: TRBJ2-3; CDR3 protein: CASNLPDTQYF
V gene: TRBV12-3/TRBV12-4; J gene: TRBJ1-1; CDR3 protein: CASSLAEAGAAFF
V gene: TRBV5-1; J gene: TRBJ2-1; CDR3 protein: CASSSSGPPYNEQFF
V gene: TRBV5-6; J gene: TRBJ1-2; CDR3 protein: CASSPWTDYNYGYTF
V gene: TRBV15; J gene: TRBJ2-3; CDR3 protein: CATSFGIQYLAHDTDTQYF
V gene: TRBV28; J gene: TRBJ2-5; CDR3 protein: CASSSGSGQEQETQYF
V gene: TRBV6-5; J gene: TRBJ2-1; CDR3 protein: CASSLNRGTTYNEQFF
V gene: TRBV7-2; J gene: TRBJ1-2; CDR3 protein: CASSTVQGPLLYGYTF
V gene: TRBV4-1; J gene: TRBJ1-1; CDR3 protein: CASSRLTAANTEAFF
V gene: TRBV6-6; J gene: TRBJ2-3; CDR3 protein: CASSLTGDLTLSTDTQYF
V gene: TRBV19; J gene: TRBJ2-5; CDR3 protein: CASSIGEETQYF
V gene: TRBV29-1; J gene: TRBJ1-5; CDR3 protein: CSVALSGNQPQHF
V gene: TRBV7-9; J gene: TRBJ1-2; CDR3 protein: CASSFPRDSDHYGYTF
V gene: TRBV6-5; J gene: TRBJ2-1; CDR3 protein: CASSNSGWGYNEQFF
V gene: TRBV12-3/TRBV12-4; J gene: TRBJ2-7; CDR3 protein: CASSFISNEQYF
V gene: TRBV28; J gene: TRBJ2-6; CDR3 protein: CASNWRGGLSGANVLTF
V gene: TRBV7-9; J gene: TRBJ2-1; CDR3 protein: CASSLVSGDEQFF
V gene: TRBV4-2; J gene: TRBJ2-1; CDR3 protein: CASSPSGSGEYNEQFF
V gene: TRBV7-3; J gene: TRBJ2-1; CDR3 protein: CASSLTLSVSYNEQFF
V gene: TRBV5-1; J gene: TRBJ2-7; CDR3 protein: CASSLGFGNEQYF